The 30 T cell receptor beta chains given below trace back to one sample, sequenced in a study of shared clonotypes between healthy human individuals. Terminally differentiated effector memory CD45RA+ cells were excluded from the naive CD8 cells, which were CD45RO-negative and positively selected for CCR7. The protocol was immunoSEQ multiplex PCR, while the TCRdb copy is restricted to in-frame clones and leaves out a portion. The data contain approximately 600,000 clones, about 95% of them singletons. Sequencing was done on a sample of naive CD8+ T cells sorted from blood. The receptor source for this set is a woman in her twenties or thirties in good health.

The V call is TRBV4-1, the J call TRBJ2-1, with TRBD2 matching 14 bases. V lost 4 bases to trimming and J lost 10 bases; unmatched junction nucleotides: 6. The CDR3 consists of 15 residues. CDR1 and CDR2 (germline): MGHRA, YSYEKL. The CDR3 here is CASSPRLAGGLEQFF. The CDR3 DNA sequence: TGCGCCAGCAGCCCCCGACTAGCGGGAGGGCTCGAGCAGTTCTTC.

This sequence joins TRBV7-6 and TRBJ2-7, with TRBD2 matching 10 bases. Trimming took 5 bases from V and 2 from J; bases not matched to a gene: 12. Germline V gene data show CDR1 as SGHVS and CDR2 as FNYEAQ. The CDR3 covers 17 residues. As DNA, the CDR3 is TGTGCCAGCAGCCCCCGGCCTAGCGGGAGCCTCACCTACGAGCAGTACTTC. Translating it yields CASSPRPSGSLTYEQYF.

This chain joins TRBV4-1 and TRBJ2-3; 7 positions agree with TRBD2. V lost 0 bases and J lost 3; bases outside the gene matches: 15. Germline V gene sequence: CDR1 MGHRA, CDR2 YSYEKL. The CDR3 extends over 19 amino acids. The CDR3 DNA is TGCGCCAGCAGCCAAGAAGGGAGCGGGAATCCTCCTTGGACAGATACGCAGTATTTT. Protein: CASSQEGSGNPPWTDTQYF.

V usage is TRBV28 and J usage is TRBJ1-4; possible D gene TRBD1, 6 bases. CDR1 and CDR2 (germline): MDHEN, SYDVKM. V was shortened by 5 bases and J by 7 bases, with 17 bases between the two germline ends. The CDR3 covers 15 residues. The CDR3 here is CASSHNRVEGEKLFF. CDR3 DNA sequence: TGTGCCAGCAGTCATAACAGGGTGGAGGGTGAAAAACTGTTTTTT. The variable domain in full, with the rest retrieved from reference TRBV28 and TRBJ1-4, is DVKVTQSSRYLVKRTGEKVFLECVQDMDHENMFWYRQDPGLGLRLIYFSYDVKMKEKGDIPEGYSVSREKKERFSLILESASTNQTSMYLCASSHNRVEGEKLFFGSGTQLSVL.

This chain connects TRBV5-4 to TRBJ2-1; 15 positions match TRBD2. The V and J ends lost 4 bases and 7 bases, in that order; junction bases with no gene match: 3. The CDR3 is 15 residues long. CDR1 and CDR2 from the germline V gene are SGHNT and YYREEE (reference sequence). Written as DNA, the CDR3 is TGTGCCAGCAGCGTGGGACTAGCGGGAGGAAATGAGCAGTTCTTC. Amino acids: CASSVGLAGGNEQFF.

V gene TRBV19 combines with J gene TRBJ2-5, with D possibly being TRBD1 (6 bases). V was trimmed by 2 bases and J by 5 bases, leaving 12 bases between them. This CDR3 contains 14 residues. Germline CDR1 is LNHDA and CDR2 is SQIVND (reference sequence). The CDR3 sequence is CASSILGRGETQYF. In DNA form, the CDR3 reads TGTGCCAGTAGTATATTGGGCAGGGGCGAGACCCAGTACTTC.

The V gene is TRBV25-1, the J gene TRBJ1-6, with D hard to call. Trimming left V 2 bases short and J 5 bases short, with 13 bases between. The length of the CDR3 is 16 residues. The germline V gene encodes CDR1 MGHDK and CDR2 SYGVNS. This CDR3 is CASSEAPEANNSPLHF. The CDR3 DNA is TGTGCCAGCAGTGAAGCCCCCGAGGCAAATAATTCACCCCTCCACTTT.

The chain couples TRBV4-1 to TRBJ2-2; 14 bases agree with TRBD2. Germline lookup yields CDR1 MGHRA and CDR2 YSYEKL. The CDR3 has 19 residues. V dropped 2 bases and J dropped 5; count of bases not matched to a gene: 10. In DNA, the CDR3 is TGCGCCAGCAGCCAACGAACAGGGACTAGCGGGAGATGGACCGGGGAGCTGTTTTTT. Its protein product is CASSQRTGTSGRWTGELFF.

The V call is TRBV4-1, the J call TRBJ1-5; D remains ambiguous. Trimming took 1 base from V and 0 from J, leaving 7 bases between them. This CDR3 is built from 15 residues. From germline, CDR1 is MGHRA and CDR2 YSYEKL. CDR3 in DNA: TGCGCCAGCAGCCAAGCGGGAAATAGCAATCAGCCCCAGCATTTT. This codes for CASSQAGNSNQPQHF.

The V gene is TRBV4-1, the J gene TRBJ2-4; a possible D gene is TRBD1 (5 bases). The CDR3 length is 13 residues. Germline values: CDR1 MGHRA, CDR2 YSYEKL. V dropped 5 bases and J dropped 10 bases, with 15 bases sitting between them. CDR3 coding DNA: TGCGCCAGCAGCTCACCCAACCAGGGAATTCAGTACTTC. As protein: CASSSPNQGIQYF.

V and J are TRBV27 and TRBJ2-1; 10 bases map to TRBD2. Germline V lookup: CDR1 MNHEY, CDR2 SMNVEV (reference sequence). The length of the CDR3 is 16 residues. The ends lost 5 bases at V and 6 bases at J; junction bases unmatched: 10. The CDR3 reads CASSILAGEGSNEQFF. In DNA, the CDR3 is TGTGCCAGCAGTATTCTAGCGGGAGAGGGTTCCAATGAGCAGTTCTTC.

A word on this clone: Other DNA sequences in this specimen translate into the identical CDR3. V and J are TRBV7-9 and TRBJ2-1, with 7 bases identical to TRBD2. The V gene's germline CDR1 is SEHNR and CDR2 FQNEAQ (reference sequence). Losses at the gene ends were 5 bases for V and 6 bases for J; bases not matched to a gene: 1. The CDR3 has 12 amino acids. CDR3 coding DNA: TGTGCCAGCAGCCCTAGCGGCAATGAGCAGTTCTTC. Its translation is CASSPSGNEQFF.

The chain joins TRBV4-1 to TRBJ1-4; D perhaps matches TRBD1 (5 bases). This CDR3 comprises 16 residues. Trimming stripped 0 bases from V and 7 bases from J, with 15 bases between. Germline CDR1 is MGHRA and CDR2 is YSYEKL. The CDR3 DNA is TGCGCCAGCAGCCAAGAGGGGCTGGGGGGTAGTGAAAAACTGTTTTTT. Translation gives CASSQEGLGGSEKLFF.

This chain joins TRBV28 and TRBJ1-2; unclear D gene. Trimming removed 7 bases at V and 6 bases at J, with 15 bases between. Germline V CDR1 and CDR2: MDHEN, SYDVKM. The CDR3 is 13 amino acids. The CDR3 reads CASKGTTFDGYTF. The CDR3 DNA is TGTGCCAGCAAAGGCACGACGTTCGATGGCTACACCTTC.

V gene TRBV5-4 combines with J gene TRBJ2-3; D is uncertain. The CDR3 is made up of 14 amino acids. V shed 0 bases and J shed 3 bases, with 8 bases lying between them. Germline V gene data show CDR1 as SGHNT and CDR2 as YYREEE (reference sequence). This CDR3 reads CASSLEAATDTQYF. The CDR3 coding sequence is TGTGCCAGCAGCTTGGAGGCGGCTACAGATACGCAGTATTTT.

The chain has TRBV27 and TRBJ2-6; D remains ambiguous. The CDR3 runs to 16 residues. The germline V gene encodes CDR1 MNHEY and CDR2 SMNVEV (reference sequence). The V end was cut by 2 bases, the J end by 3 bases, with 11 bases between. The CDR3 reads CASSLGASVGANVLTF. The CDR3 nucleotides read TGTGCCAGCAGTTTAGGTGCATCGGTTGGGGCCAACGTCCTGACTTTC.

The chain uses TRBV27 and TRBJ1-1; tentative D call: TRBD1 (5 bases). Trimming stripped 6 bases from V and 3 bases from J, with 11 bases between. CDR1 MNHEY and CDR2 SMNVEV come from the germline V gene (reference sequence). This CDR3 is 13 amino acids long. CDR3 region: CASSLQEDTEAFF. The CDR3 DNA follows: TGTGCCAGCAGCCTACAGGAGGACACTGAAGCTTTCTTT.

The chain recombines TRBV27 with TRBJ2-1, with a weak D call TRBD2 (5 bases). The V end lost 5 bases, the J end lost 10 bases, and 15 bases lay between the germline ends. CDR3 length equals 13 residues. Germline CDR1 MNHEY, CDR2 SMNVEV (reference sequence). This CDR3 reads CASSTPPGGEQFF. Here the CDR3 DNA reads TGTGCCAGCAGTACCCCCCCAGGCGGGGAGCAGTTCTTC.

With respect to this clone: This sample includes further DNA sequences coding for the same CDR3. This rearrangement joins TRBV11-3 to TRBJ2-1; D is unclear. Germline V gene data show CDR1 as SGHNT and CDR2 as YENEEA. The CDR3 runs 11 residues. V lost 1 base, J lost 6 bases, and 1 base lay in between. Here the CDR3 DNA reads TGTGCCAGCAGCTTAGGCAATGAGCAGTTCTTC. This gives the protein CASSLGNEQFF.

The rearrangement uses TRBV25-1 and TRBJ2-1, with D unclear. V was pared by 4 bases and J by 5 bases, with 9 bases between. This CDR3 has 13 residues. Germline loops: CDR1 MGHDK, CDR2 SYGVNS. CDR3 sequence: CASSVILNNEQFF. The CDR3 region has the DNA TGTGCCAGCAGTGTCATATTGAACAATGAGCAGTTCTTC.

The chain uses TRBV5-4 and TRBJ2-1; unclear D gene. The CDR3 extends over 11 amino acids. Germline V gene sequence: CDR1 SGHNT, CDR2 YYREEE (reference sequence). V was clipped by 4 bases and J by 9 bases, with 8 bases between them. CDR3 protein: CASSQTGEQFF. DNA for the CDR3: TGTGCCAGCAGCCAGACGGGTGAGCAGTTCTTC.

The chain has TRBV28 and TRBJ1-2, with D unclear. V lost 5 bases and J 5 bases, leaving 15 bases between the germline ends. This CDR3 region has 14 residues. Germline lookup yields CDR1 MDHEN and CDR2 SYDVKM. The DNA for the CDR3 is TGTGCCAGCAGTAGCTTGCTTTCTAGATATGGCTACACCTTC. It yields the protein CASSSLLSRYGYTF.

The chain joins TRBV5-4 to TRBJ1-4; TRBD1 is a possible D gene (5 bases). V gave up 1 base and J gave up 8 bases, with 9 bases separating them. The CDR3 is made up of 13 amino acids. From germline, CDR1 is SGHNT and CDR2 YYREEE (reference sequence). The CDR3: CASSLQGGEKLFF. CDR3 bases: TGTGCCAGCAGCTTGCAGGGAGGAGAAAAACTGTTTTTT.

The chain is built from TRBV6-1 and TRBJ2-2, with 9 positions matching TRBD2. The CDR3 runs 15 residues. CDR1 MNHNS and CDR2 SASEGT come from the germline V gene. Germline trimming cut 5 bases from V and 4 bases from J; bases unmatched to any gene: 5. Here the CDR3 reads CASSLAGVGTGELFF. CDR3 nucleotides: TGTGCCAGCAGTTTAGCGGGAGTTGGCACCGGGGAGCTGTTTTTT.

The V gene is TRBV11-1, the J gene TRBJ1-4, with unresolved D. V dropped 1 base and J dropped 8 bases, with 8 bases sitting between them. CDR3 length equals 13 residues. Germline V CDR1 and CDR2: SGHAT, FQDESV (reference sequence). The CDR3 region is CASSLGYNEKLFF. CDR3 DNA sequence: TGTGCCAGCAGCTTAGGATACAACGAAAAACTGTTTTTT.

The V call is TRBV15, the J call TRBJ1-1; 7 bases agree with TRBD1. J lost 5 bases, V lost 3 bases, and 9 bases had no gene match. The CDR3 length is 15 residues. Germline CDR1 and CDR2: LNHNV and YYDKDF (reference sequence). CDR3 sequence: CATSSARQGGTEAFF. The CDR3 DNA is TGTGCCACCAGCAGTGCACGACAGGGTGGGACTGAAGCTTTCTTT.

This sequence joins TRBV14 and TRBJ2-1; no clear D. The CDR3 is 17 residues long. V lost 3 bases and J 0 bases, leaving 15 bases between the germline ends. Germline loops: CDR1 SGHDN, CDR2 FVKESK. The DNA of the CDR3 is TGTGCCAGCAGCCAGTCTCTGGATTTAAGCTCCTACAATGAGCAGTTCTTC. This encodes CASSQSLDLSSYNEQFF.

On this clone: An end of the junction differs from the germline gene, which may be a read error. V gene TRBV5-6 combines with J gene TRBJ2-7; D remains unclear. Per germline, CDR1 SGHDT and CDR2 YYEEEE. CDR3 length equals 12 residues. CDR3 in DNA: TGTGCCAGCAACTTGGGGTTGTCCGAGCAGTACTTC. Translating it yields CASNLGLSEQYF.

V usage is TRBV30 and J usage is TRBJ1-1; TRBD1 is a possible D gene (5 bases). The V and J ends lost 3 bases and 7 bases respectively, with 21 bases between them. Germline loops: CDR1 GTSNPN, CDR2 SVGIG (reference sequence). The CDR3 sequence is 15 residues long. Here the CDR3 DNA reads TGTGCCTGGAGACCCTCTTGGATGGGGGACGGTGAAGCTTTCTTT. Amino acids: CAWRPSWMGDGEAFF.

The chain joins TRBV7-8 to TRBJ2-7; the match to TRBD1 covers 9 bases. J lost 6 bases, V lost 5 bases, and 11 bases had no gene match. The CDR3 totals 15 residues. CDR1 SGHVS and CDR2 FQNEAQ come from the germline V gene. CDR3 protein: CASSAWDRDFSEQYF. The CDR3 DNA reads TGTGCCAGCAGCGCTTGGGACAGGGACTTTTCCGAGCAGTACTTC. Variable domain in full (rest from reference TRBV7-8 and TRBJ2-7): GAGVSQSPRYKVAKRGQDVALRCDPISGHVSLFWYQQALGQGPEFLTYFQNEAQLDKSGLPSDRFFAERPEGSVSTLKIQRTQQEDSAVYLCASSAWDRDFSEQYFGPGTRLTVT.